This T cell receptor (beta chain) was captured in a study of response to subunit inactivated influenza vaccine. This clonotype was seen ten or more times. Its specificity is unknown. Regarding the study as a whole: A suggestion made by the authors is that each seasonal influenza vaccination recruits few new T cells.

One entry per CDR3 protein results from TCRdb running MiXCR on the RT-PCR reads. The table lists about 520,000 distinct CDR3 sequences, roughly 7.6% of them singletons, with about an eighth in the top ten. The CDR3 length is 12 residues. Per the germline V gene, CDR1 is SQVTM and CDR2 is ANQGSEA. V lost 4 bases and J 2 bases, leaving 8 bases between the germline ends. This receptor was identified in a man aged 45-69 years who received an inactivated influenza vaccine. The rearrangement links TRBV29-1 to TRBJ1-2; tentatively, D is TRBD1 (5 bases). The sequenced sample was PBMCs from blood, obtained approximately 25 months after vaccination. The CDR3 sequence is CSVGQSNYGYTF. The CDR3 nucleotides read TGCAGCGTTGGACAGTCCAACTATGGCTACACCTTC.